The present T cell receptor beta chain was sequenced within a study of blood T cell repertoires in COVID-19. For the study at large: COVID-19 samples from acute and convalescent phases originated in the United States, Italy and Spain.

Seattle participants joined during active infection and were tracked over time. CDR1 SGHNT and CDR2 YYREEE come from the germline V gene (reference sequence). The V gene end was trimmed by 4 bases and the J gene end by 4 bases; junction bases not matched to a gene: 11. The CDR3 runs to 16 residues. Libraries were prepared by immunoSEQ multiplex PCR; TCRdb keeps only in-frame clonotypes and omits some of them. The repertoire holds around 440,000 clones, with about 91% as singletons. Sequences were obtained from peripheral blood. This sequence joins TRBV5-4 and TRBJ1-2; 9 bases match TRBD1. This clonotype was obtained from a woman between 50 and 59 years old with COVID-19, enrolled during active disease. The CDR3 DNA reads TGTGCCAGCAGCCCCCCTCAGGGACAGGGAATCTATGGCTACACCTTC. It specifies CASSPPQGQGIYGYTF.